The clone carrying this T cell receptor beta chain was detected only a few times. These data belong to a study of cytomegalovirus exposure and HLA in healthy donors. Germline loops: CDR1 GTSNPN, CDR2 SVGIG (reference sequence). J gave up 0 bases and V 2 bases, and 12 bases lay outside the gene matches. The CDR3 is 19 amino acids. PCR amplification relied on 60 Vbeta primers (plus 13 Jbeta primers). The repertoire was sequenced with immunoSEQ multiplex PCR; TCRdb's copy has only in-frame clones and lacks some. The sample gives roughly 100,000 clones, about 62% of which show up once; approximately 4.3% is in the top ten.

The source of this sequence is a human donor in good health. Sequenced sample: PBMCs. This chain joins TRBV30 and TRBJ1-6, with TRBD1 matching over 8 bases. CDR3 sequence (DNA): TGTGCCTGGAGTAGTCGGGCAGGGGGCTTAAGCTCCTATAATTCACCCCTCCACTTT. It is translated as CAWSSRAGGLSSYNSPLHF.